The clone carrying this T cell receptor (beta chain) has at least ten counts. These data are taken from a study of T cells after yellow fever vaccination. Findings and limits, study-wide: Among all clonotypes, a small share was observed in both CD4 and CD8 compartments. Clones that expanded after primary vaccination mostly reappeared after the booster (96% CD4, 75% to 90% CD8). Memory subsets that were sorted on day 0 lacked detectable signal for almost all vaccine-responding clonotypes.

This CDR3 contains 17 residues. Per germline, CDR1 MNHEY and CDR2 SMNVEV (reference sequence). The V and J ends lost 1 base and 0 bases respectively, with 14 bases between them. TCR cDNA was made by 5'RACE template switching, adding a universal primer site and UMIs. TCRdb passed the 5' RACE reads through MiXCR, listing each CDR3 protein once. The repertoire holds about 30,000 distinct CDR3 sequences, with 6.3% as singletons. J is TRBJ2-3 and V is TRBV27; perhaps TRBD2 as D (5 bases). The source material was PBMCs, either bulk or a sorted T-cell subset (CD4+, CD8+, memory, or dextramer-sorted; not recorded which), sampled on the day of the yellow fever booster vaccination. The sequence was obtained from a man between 25 and 39 years old who received the YFV17D yellow fever vaccine. DNA of the CDR3: TGTGCCAGCAGTTTATTCGGGGAAACTAAAAGCACAGATACGCAGTATTTT. It is translated as CASSLFGETKSTDTQYF.